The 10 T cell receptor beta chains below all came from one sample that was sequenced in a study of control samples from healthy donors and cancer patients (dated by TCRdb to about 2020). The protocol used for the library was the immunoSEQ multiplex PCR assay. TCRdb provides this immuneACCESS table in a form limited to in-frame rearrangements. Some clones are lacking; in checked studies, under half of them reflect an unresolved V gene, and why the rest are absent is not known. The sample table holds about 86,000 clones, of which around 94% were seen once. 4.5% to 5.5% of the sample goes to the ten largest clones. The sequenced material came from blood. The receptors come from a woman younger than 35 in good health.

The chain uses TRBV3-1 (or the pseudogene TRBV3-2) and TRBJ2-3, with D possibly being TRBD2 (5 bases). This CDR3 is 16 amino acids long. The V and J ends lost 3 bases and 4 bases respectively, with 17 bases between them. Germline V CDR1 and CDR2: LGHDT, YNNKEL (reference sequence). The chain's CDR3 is CASSQTQKLDPDTQYF. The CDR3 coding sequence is TGTGCCAGCAGCCAGACCCAAAAACTAGATCCAGATACGCAGTATTTT.

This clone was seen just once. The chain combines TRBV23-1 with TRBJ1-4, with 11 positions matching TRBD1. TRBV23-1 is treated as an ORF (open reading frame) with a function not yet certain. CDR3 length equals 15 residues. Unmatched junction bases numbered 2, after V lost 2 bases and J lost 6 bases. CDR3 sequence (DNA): TGCGCCAGCAGTCAAAGGACAGGGGGCCATGAAAAACTGTTTTTT. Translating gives CASSQRTGGHEKLFF.

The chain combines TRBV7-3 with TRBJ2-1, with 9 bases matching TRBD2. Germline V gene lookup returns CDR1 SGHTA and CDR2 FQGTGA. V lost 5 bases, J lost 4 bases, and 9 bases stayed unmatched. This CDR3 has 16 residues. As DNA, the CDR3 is TGTGCCAGCAGCCCCGACCCGGGACTAGCATACAATGAGCAGTTCTTC. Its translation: CASSPDPGLAYNEQFF. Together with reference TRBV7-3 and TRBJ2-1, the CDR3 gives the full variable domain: GAGVSQTPSNKVTEKGKYVELRCDPISGHTALYWYRQSLGQGPEFLIYFQGTGAADDSGLPNDRFFAVRPEGSVSTLKIQRTERGDSAVYLCASSPDPGLAYNEQFFGPGTRLTVL.

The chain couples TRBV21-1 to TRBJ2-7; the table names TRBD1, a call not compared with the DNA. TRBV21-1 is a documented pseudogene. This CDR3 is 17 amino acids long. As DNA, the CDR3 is TGTGCCAGCAGCAAAGAGGGGATGATTACCAACAGTTTCGAGCAGTACTTC. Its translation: CASSKEGMITNSFEQYF.

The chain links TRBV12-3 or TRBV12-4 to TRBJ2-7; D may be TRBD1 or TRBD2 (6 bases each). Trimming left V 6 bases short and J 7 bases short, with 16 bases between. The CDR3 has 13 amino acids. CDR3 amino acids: CASRENGGQEQYF. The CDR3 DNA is TGTGCCAGCAGAGAAAATGGGGGGCAAGAGCAGTACTTC.

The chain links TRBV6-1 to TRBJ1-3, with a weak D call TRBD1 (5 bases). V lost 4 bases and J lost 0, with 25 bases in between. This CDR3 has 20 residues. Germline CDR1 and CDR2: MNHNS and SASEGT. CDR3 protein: CASSVGGDRPYPLSGNTIYF. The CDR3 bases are TGTGCCAGCAGTGTCGGAGGGGACCGTCCCTACCCTCTCTCTGGAAACACCATATATTTT.

CDR3 bases: TGTGCCACCAGTGGCTCCGCGATAGGCACAGATACGCAGTATTTT. This sequence encodes CATSGSAIGTDTQYF. J is TRBJ2-3 and V is TRBV24-1; D not certain. V lost 5 bases and J lost 1, with 12 bases in between. The CDR3 runs to 15 residues. Germline loops: CDR1 KGHDR, CDR2 SFDVKD.

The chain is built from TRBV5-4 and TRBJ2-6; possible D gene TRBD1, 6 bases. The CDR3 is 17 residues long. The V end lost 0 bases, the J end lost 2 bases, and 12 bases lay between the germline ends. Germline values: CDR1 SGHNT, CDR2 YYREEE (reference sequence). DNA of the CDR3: TGTGCCAGCAGCTTGGATCTCAGGGGAGCTGGGGCCAACGTCCTGACTTTC. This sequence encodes CASSLDLRGAGANVLTF.

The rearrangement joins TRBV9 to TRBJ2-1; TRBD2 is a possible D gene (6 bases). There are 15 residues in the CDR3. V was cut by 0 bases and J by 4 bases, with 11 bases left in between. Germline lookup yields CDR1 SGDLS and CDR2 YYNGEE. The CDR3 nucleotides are TGTGCCAGCAGCGTAGTTGGTAGCGGATACAATGAGCAGTTCTTC. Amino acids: CASSVVGSGYNEQFF.

The CDR3 DNA follows: TGTGCCAGCAGTTTGGTAGCAGGACTTAATGAAAAACTGTTTTTT. It encodes CASSLVAGLNEKLFF. This chain connects TRBV27 to TRBJ1-4; D uncertain. V lost 3 bases and J 4 bases, leaving 12 bases between the germline ends. The germline V gene encodes CDR1 MNHEY and CDR2 SMNVEV (reference sequence). CDR3 length: 15 amino acids.